The TCR beta chain under discussion was sequenced for a study of blood T cells in healthy people across ages. Germline CDR1 is MDHEN and CDR2 is SYDVKM. The CDR3 has 13 amino acids. With 7 bases clipped from V and 4 bases from J, the junction kept 4 bases outside the gene matches. The second PCR ran roughly 6 to 11 cycles with a sample-barcoded 5' primer and J-beta primers. MiXCR was run by TCRdb on the 5' RACE reads, yielding one entry per CDR3 protein. The sample carries hundreds of thousands of distinct CDR3 sequences, about 32% recorded once. Notes on this clonotype: The antigen remains undetermined.

Study findings and constraints: In long-lived donors, naive CD4+ cell counts and diversity exceeded those of aged donors. Bulk PBMC profiling left naive and antigen-experienced comparisons inconclusive.

PBMCs numbering at least 6.5 million were isolated per sample. The sequenced sample consisted of blood. This sequence was found in a woman older than 75 in good health. This rearrangement joins TRBV28 to TRBJ1-5, with TRBD1 matching 7 bases. CDR3 amino acids: CASKRGPNQPQHF. The CDR3 nucleotides read TGTGCCAGCAAAAGGGGGCCGAATCAGCCCCAGCATTTT.